The 19 T cell receptor beta chains presented below share a single source sample, sequenced in a study of shared clonotypes between healthy human individuals (dated by TCRdb to the early 2020s). Library generation was performed with the immunoSEQ multiplex PCR assay. TCRdb took over this immuneACCESS table, retaining in-frame rearrangements with V and J assigned. Such tables are incomplete; in checked studies, under half of the missing clones stem from an unresolved V gene, and the remainder is unexplained. Across this sample there are 400,000 to 600,000 clones, with more than 75% seen only once. The ten largest clones add up to under 15% of the sample. Sequencing was performed on PBMCs. The receptors come from a woman in her thirties or forties in good health. Some clones in this sample may be carry-over from other donors' samples.

This chain uses TRBV2 with TRBJ2-1; 7 positions match TRBD1. This CDR3 comprises 16 residues. V lost 3 bases, J lost 7 bases, and 12 bases stayed unmatched. Germline lookup yields CDR1 SNHLY and CDR2 FYNNEI. CDR3 residues: CASSDLDRVLKNEQFF. The DNA for the CDR3 is TGTGCCAGCAGTGACCTAGACAGGGTACTAAAGAATGAGCAGTTCTTC. The full variable domain, with the rest looked up from reference TRBV2 and TRBJ2-1, is EPEVTQTPSHQVTQMGQEVILRCVPISNHLYFYWYRQILGQKVEFLVSFYNNEISEKSEIFDDQFSVERPDGSNFTLKIRSTKLEDSAMYFCASSDLDRVLKNEQFFGPGTRLTVL.

The sample holds one count of this clone. The J gene is TRBJ1-4, the V gene TRBV6-5; 7 bases are a match to TRBD1. This CDR3 contains 15 residues. V dropped 3 bases and J dropped 4; count of bases not matched to a gene: 5. CDR1 MNHEY and CDR2 SVGAGI come from the germline V gene. The CDR3 DNA reads TGTGCCAGCAGTTATCGGACAGGCGGTAATGAAAAACTGTTTTTT. Encoded protein: CASSYRTGGNEKLFF.

The chain combines TRBV7-2 with TRBJ2-7; 8 positions match TRBD2. The CDR3 totals 13 residues. V was pared by 5 bases and J by 2 bases, with 2 bases of the junction left unmatched. Germline CDR1 SGHTA, CDR2 FQGNSA. The CDR3 spells CASSVSGTYEQYF. DNA for the CDR3: TGTGCCAGCAGCGTTAGCGGGACCTACGAGCAGTACTTC.

This clone was detected once. The chain links TRBV30 to TRBJ2-5, with D possibly TRBD2 on 5 matching bases. Germline V gene lookup returns CDR1 GTSNPN and CDR2 SVGIG (reference sequence). This CDR3 is built from 13 residues. Trimming pared 0 bases from V and 3 bases from J, leaving 8 bases between. The CDR3 DNA reads as TGTGCCTGGAGTGTACTACTAGAAGAGACCCAGTACTTC. Translating it yields CAWSVLLEETQYF.

The V gene is TRBV28, the J gene TRBJ2-3, with 8 nucleotides matching TRBD1. The germline V gene has CDR1 MDHEN and CDR2 SYDVKM. The CDR3 has 17 amino acids. J was trimmed by 1 base and V by 6 bases; bases with no gene match: 12. This CDR3 reads CASRDRDLAPRTDTQYF. The CDR3 nucleotides are TGTGCCAGCAGGGACAGGGATTTAGCCCCCCGCACAGATACGCAGTATTTT. The whole variable domain, remainder taken from reference TRBV28 and TRBJ2-3, is DVKVTQSSRYLVKRTGEKVFLECVQDMDHENMFWYRQDPGLGLRLIYFSYDVKMKEKGDIPEGYSVSREKKERFSLILESASTNQTSMYLCASRDRDLAPRTDTQYFGPGTRLTVL.

This chain links TRBV29-1 with TRBJ1-4, with 7 bases identical to TRBD1. The CDR3 loop spans 13 amino acids. In germline, CDR1 is SQVTM, CDR2 ANQGSEA. Trimming at V came to 5 bases and at J to 8 bases, leaving 8 bases not matched to a gene. This CDR3 is CSVKGQIDEKLFF. The CDR3 bases are TGCAGCGTTAAGGGACAGATTGACGAAAAACTGTTTTTT.

V is TRBV28 and J is TRBJ2-7; D remains unclear. The germline V gene encodes CDR1 MDHEN and CDR2 SYDVKM. This CDR3 contains 12 residues. V was pared by 10 bases and J by 2 bases, with 12 bases between. CDR3 amino acids: CATAQIPYEQYF. Here the CDR3 DNA reads TGTGCCACCGCGCAAATCCCCTACGAGCAGTACTTC.

The gene calls are TRBV28 and TRBJ2-1; D tentatively fits TRBD1 or TRBD2 (6 bases each). The germline V gene encodes CDR1 MDHEN and CDR2 SYDVKM. V was clipped by 5 bases and J by 5 bases, with 22 bases between them. The CDR3 runs 17 residues. CDR3 DNA sequence: TGTGCCAGCAGTCGCCACCCTTGGGGGGCCCGGCACAATGAGCAGTTCTTC. Amino acids: CASSRHPWGARHNEQFF.

This clone appeared once. The V call is TRBV4-1, the J call TRBJ2-7; 11 bases line up with TRBD2. Germline V gene lookup returns CDR1 MGHRA and CDR2 YSYEKL. Unmatched junction bases numbered 14, after V lost 0 bases and J lost 4 bases. The CDR3 spans 19 residues. The CDR3 protein is CASSQERGIIAGGRYEQYF. CDR3 coding DNA: TGCGCCAGCAGCCAAGAGAGAGGGATAATAGCGGGAGGGAGGTACGAGCAGTACTTC.

The V call is TRBV7-9, the J call TRBJ1-2, with no clear D. This CDR3 is 12 amino acids long. Per germline, CDR1 SEHNR and CDR2 FQNEAQ (reference sequence). Trimming shortened V by 1 base and J by 8 bases, and 8 bases separated the two germline ends. The CDR3: CASSLDGVGYTF. The CDR3 DNA follows: TGTGCCAGCAGCTTAGATGGGGTCGGCTACACCTTC.

The V call is TRBV5-1, the J call TRBJ1-2; 8 positions match TRBD1. Trimming took 5 bases from V and 0 from J; bases not matched to a gene: 3. This CDR3 spans 14 amino acids. The germline CDR1 and CDR2 sequences are SGHRS and YFSETQ. CDR3 DNA: TGCGCCAGCAGGCGGGACAGGTCTAACTATGGCTACACCTTC. It specifies CASRRDRSNYGYTF.

This clone came up once. V usage is TRBV5-3 and J usage is TRBJ2-7; possibly TRBD2 for D (5 bases). TRBV5-3 counts as an open reading frame of uncertain function. V lost 4 bases and J 0 bases, leaving 23 bases between the germline ends. This CDR3 spans 18 amino acids. In nucleotides, the CDR3 is TGTGCCAGAAGCGGTGGGCACTTGAGGGAGTCGTTCTCCTACGAGCAGTACTTC. Translation: CARSGGHLRESFSYEQYF.

The CDR3 bases are TGTGCCAACGAGGGACCTCTCCCCGCTAACTATGGCTACACCTTC. Its translation: CANEGPLPANYGYTF. This chain links TRBV27 with TRBJ1-2; possibly TRBD1 for D (5 bases). This CDR3 region has 15 residues. Trimming stripped 10 bases from V and 0 bases from J, with 18 bases between. CDR1 and CDR2 from the germline V gene are MNHEY and SMNVEV (reference sequence).

The gene calls are TRBV19 and TRBJ2-2, with TRBD2 identical over 8 bases. The CDR3 totals 15 residues. The J segment lost 1 base and the V segment lost 6 bases, leaving 4 bases of the junction unmatched. The germline gives CDR1 LNHDA, CDR2 SQIVND (reference sequence). CDR3: CASRAGDRNTGELFF. In DNA form, the CDR3 reads TGTGCCAGTAGAGCGGGAGATAGGAACACCGGGGAGCTGTTTTTT.

This clone has a count of ten or more. The V gene is TRBV5-1, the J gene TRBJ2-7, with D perhaps given as TRBD1 or TRBD2 (5 bases each). Trimming shortened V by 5 bases and J by 3 bases, and 9 bases separated the two germline ends. The CDR3 consists of 12 residues. Germline CDR1 reads SGHRS; CDR2 reads YFSETQ. CDR3 loop: CASRRDGYEQYF. CDR3 nucleotides: TGCGCCAGCAGGAGGGACGGCTACGAGCAGTACTTC.

At least ten counts were recorded for this clone. J is TRBJ1-4 and V is TRBV21-1; the table assigns TRBD1, which was not confirmed against the DNA. TRBV21-1 is marked as a pseudogene. The CDR3 spans 15 residues. CDR3 sequence reads: CASSKNIRLNEKLFF. The CDR3 region has the DNA TGTGCCAGCAGCAAAAACATCAGGCTTAATGAAAAACTGTTTTTT.

The chain joins TRBV25-1 to TRBJ1-3; D is undetermined. Deletions cut 7 bases from V and 0 bases from J, with 13 bases between. Germline V CDR1 and CDR2: MGHDK, SYGVNS. The CDR3 sequence is 15 residues long. In DNA, the CDR3 is TGTGCCAGCACCCCACCTCCGGGCTCTGGAAACACCATATATTTT. It codes for CASTPPPGSGNTIYF.

V usage is TRBV5-1 and J usage is TRBJ2-5, with TRBD1 as a possible D gene (5 bases). The CDR3 consists of 15 residues. Trimming pared 1 base from V and 3 bases from J, leaving 13 bases between. Germline V gives CDR1 SGHRS, CDR2 YFSETQ. CDR3 DNA sequence: TGCGCCAGCAGCTTGTCAGGGTCTCAGGAAGAGACCCAGTACTTC. The encoded protein is CASSLSGSQEETQYF.

A word on this clone: Germline is not matched at one junction end, which may reflect a read error. CDR3 in amino acids: CASSVAGGRDYGYTF. The CDR3 DNA reads TGTGCCAGCAGCGTAGCCGGGGGTAGGGACTATGGCTACACCTTC. The rearrangement uses TRBV7-8 and TRBJ1-2, with TRBD1 as a possible D gene (5 bases). The CDR3 contains 15 residues. Germline V lookup: CDR1 SGHVS, CDR2 FQNEAQ.